The 24 T cell receptor beta chains presented below share a single source sample, sequenced in a study of T cell responses to AZD1222 COVID-19 vaccine. The method was immunoSEQ multiplex PCR; TCRdb's version includes in-frame clones alone and lacks a portion of them. The sample records more than 90,000 clones, roughly 90% being singletons. The sequences come from peripheral blood, collected 28 days after the second AZD1222 dose. Receptors were obtained from an adult who received the AZD1222 COVID-19 vaccine.

Comment on this clone: Other nucleotide sequences in the sample specify the same CDR3. The chain is built from TRBV3-1 (or the pseudogene TRBV3-2) and TRBJ1-2; D is perhaps TRBD1 (5 bases). Deletions cut 1 base from V and 2 bases from J, with 5 bases between. This CDR3 has 13 residues. The germline V gene has CDR1 LGHDT and CDR2 YNNKEL (reference sequence). CDR3 in DNA: TGTGCCAGCAGCCAAGGGGGGAACTATGGCTACACCTTC. Translating it yields CASSQGGNYGYTF.

This chain uses TRBV10-2 with TRBJ2-7; 9 nucleotides agree with TRBD2. Germline V gene sequence: CDR1 WSHSY, CDR2 SAAADI. V lost 0 bases, J lost 7 bases, and 10 bases stayed unmatched. The CDR3 runs 16 residues. In DNA form, the CDR3 reads TGCGCCAGCAGTGAGTCGAGGCTAGCGGGGAGGAGGGAGCAGTACTTC. Translating it yields CASSESRLAGRREQYF.

The rearrangement links TRBV6-5 to TRBJ1-4; D is unresolved. Germline-derived CDR1 and CDR2 are MNHEY and SVGAGI. The V and J ends lost 5 bases and 7 bases respectively, with 8 bases between them. The length of the CDR3 is 12 residues. Here the CDR3 reads CASSRVGEKLFF. The CDR3 region has the DNA TGTGCCAGCAGTAGGGTCGGTGAAAAACTGTTTTTT.

This clone was detected only a few times. V is TRBV29-1 and J is TRBJ1-1, with D unresolved. Trimming removed 0 bases at V and 5 bases at J, with 7 bases between. Germline V CDR1 and CDR2: SQVTM, ANQGSEA. CDR3 size: 12 residues. For the CDR3, the DNA is TGCAGCGTTGAAGAACCAGGAACTGAAGCTTTCTTT. It yields the protein CSVEEPGTEAFF.

V usage is TRBV3-1 (or the pseudogene TRBV3-2) and J usage is TRBJ2-7; TRBD2 is a possible D gene (6 bases). Germline values: CDR1 LGHDT, CDR2 YNNKEL (reference sequence). The CDR3 has 14 residues. The V end lost 1 base, the J end lost 5 bases, and 12 bases lay between the germline ends. CDR3 nucleotide sequence: TGTGCCAGCAGCCAAGGGGCTAGCGTACACGAGCAGTACTTC. This gives the protein CASSQGASVHEQYF.

The chain joins TRBV7-9 to TRBJ2-4, with 12 bases matching TRBD2. The CDR3 totals 17 residues. Germline CDR1 reads SEHNR; CDR2 reads FQNEAQ (reference sequence). Losses at the gene ends were 5 bases for V and 0 bases for J; bases not matched to a gene: 5. The chain's CDR3 is CASSRPGLAGAKNIQYF. The CDR3 DNA reads TGTGCCAGCAGCCGTCCGGGACTAGCGGGAGCCAAAAACATTCAGTACTTC.

Only a few counts were recorded for this clone. V gene TRBV28 combines with J gene TRBJ1-1; 7 bases line up with TRBD1. CDR1 is MDHEN and CDR2 is SYDVKM in the germline V gene. J was trimmed by 1 base and V by 2 bases; bases with no gene match: 16. This CDR3 has 19 residues. The CDR3 DNA sequence: TGTGCCAGCAGTTTAAGGAGTTGGACAGGTCAAGGATGGAACACTGAAGCTTTCTTT. Residues: CASSLRSWTGQGWNTEAFF. The full variable domain, rest sourced from reference TRBV28 and TRBJ1-1, is DVKVTQSSRYLVKRTGEKVFLECVQDMDHENMFWYRQDPGLGLRLIYFSYDVKMKEKGDIPEGYSVSREKKERFSLILESASTNQTSMYLCASSLRSWTGQGWNTEAFFGQGTRLTVV.

The chain has TRBV12-3 or TRBV12-4 and TRBJ1-1; 7 bases align to TRBD1. The CDR3 is 13 residues long. The junction had 7 bases not matched to a gene; V was cut back by 7 bases and J by 5 bases. The CDR3 protein is CASTRDSLTEAFF. As DNA, the CDR3 is TGTGCCAGCACTAGGGACAGCTTAACTGAAGCTTTCTTT.

The V and J genes are TRBV28 and TRBJ2-1; no clear D. The ends were cut back, 3 bases at V and 6 bases at J, with 18 bases in the middle. CDR1 is MDHEN and CDR2 is SYDVKM in the germline V gene. The CDR3 is made up of 16 amino acids. In DNA, the CDR3 is TGTGCCAGCAGTTTTCCCGGAAGGGCCAACTCCAATGAGCAGTTCTTC. Residues: CASSFPGRANSNEQFF.

The chain uses TRBV28 and TRBJ2-2, with D possibly matching TRBD1 (6 bases). CDR1 is MDHEN, CDR2 SYDVKM, per germline. The V end lost 0 bases, the J end lost 1 base, and 9 bases lay between the germline ends. This CDR3 has 16 amino acids. The CDR3 nucleotides are TGTGCCAGCAGTTTATGGGGGGCCCAGAACACCGGGGAGCTGTTTTTT. Protein: CASSLWGAQNTGELFF.

Note on this clone: Other DNA sequences from this sample encode an identical CDR3 as well. The V call is TRBV27, the J call TRBJ2-7; D perhaps matches TRBD1 (5 bases). CDR1 is MNHEY, CDR2 SMNVEV, per germline (reference sequence). The length of the CDR3 is 12 residues. Trimming left V 6 bases short and J 7 bases short, with 13 bases between. CDR3 sequence reads: CASSRVGREQYF. CDR3 nucleotides: TGTGCCAGCAGCAGGGTCGGACGGGAGCAGTACTTC.

The chain employs TRBV3-1 (or the pseudogene TRBV3-2) and TRBJ2-7; D assignment may be TRBD1 or TRBD2 (5 bases each). The CDR3 contains 15 residues. V was cut by 6 bases and J by 0 bases, with 15 bases left in between. Per germline, CDR1 LGHDT and CDR2 YNNKEL (reference sequence). Here the CDR3 DNA reads TGTGCCAGCAGGGCTCGTGGGGGAAGCTCCTACGAGCAGTACTTC. Amino acids: CASRARGGSSYEQYF.

In DNA, the CDR3 is TGTGCCAGCAGTTCCAGACCTTGGGGCTACACCTTC. The encoded protein is CASSSRPWGYTF. The rearrangement uses TRBV28 and TRBJ1-2; D is uncertain. CDR1 and CDR2 from the germline V gene are MDHEN and SYDVKM. The CDR3 is 12 residues long. V was cut by 4 bases and J by 8 bases, with 11 bases left in between.

The CDR3 reads CASSNSDVSSGNTIYF. The CDR3 bases are TGCGCCAGCAGTAACTCGGACGTGAGCTCTGGAAACACCATATATTTT. The rearrangement links TRBV10-2 to TRBJ1-3; the D is unclear. This CDR3 has 16 amino acids. Trimming stripped 5 bases from V and 0 bases from J, with 14 bases between. The germline CDR1 and CDR2 sequences are WSHSY and SAAADI.

The chain joins TRBV19 to TRBJ1-4; D unclear. The CDR3 spans 11 residues. Trimming cost V 11 bases and J 7 bases, with 11 bases left between them. In germline, CDR1 is LNHDA, CDR2 SQIVND (reference sequence). CDR3 nucleotide sequence: TGTGCCGTACGAGCTCCTGAAAAACTGTTTTTT. Translating gives CAVRAPEKLFF.

V usage is TRBV10-1 and J usage is TRBJ2-1, with a weak D call TRBD1 (6 bases). Trimming took off 4 bases at V and 7 bases at J, with 11 bases between the two ends. Germline V gene sequence: CDR1 WNHNN, CDR2 SYGVQD (reference sequence). CDR3 length equals 13 residues. The CDR3 nucleotides are TGCGCCAGCAGTGGGACAGCTTGGAATGAGCAGTTCTTC. Amino acids: CASSGTAWNEQFF.

This clone was seen just once. V is TRBV28 and J is TRBJ1-2; D gene ambiguous. The CDR3 is 12 amino acids. CDR1 is MDHEN, CDR2 SYDVKM, per germline. V was shortened by 3 bases and J by 5 bases, with 7 bases between the two germline ends. The DNA of the CDR3 is TGTGCCAGCAGTTTGCCCCCTTATGGCTACACCTTC. This encodes CASSLPPYGYTF.

The CDR3 is CATPDRPRSNEQFF. CDR3 bases: TGTGCCACCCCGGACAGGCCTCGAAGCAATGAGCAGTTCTTC. The V gene is TRBV21-1, the J gene TRBJ2-1; the D call in the table, TRBD1, was not verified against the DNA. TRBV21-1 is a pseudogene. The CDR3 has 14 amino acids.

The rearrangement links TRBV7-2 to TRBJ2-7, with 11 bases matching TRBD2. This CDR3 is built from 16 residues. Germline V gene data show CDR1 as SGHTA and CDR2 as FQGNSA. V trimming: 5 bases; J trimming: 2 bases; junction bases outside the gene matches: 8. The CDR3 protein is CASSLSLAGGTYEQYF. CDR3 in DNA: TGTGCCAGCAGCCTTAGTTTAGCGGGGGGGACCTACGAGCAGTACTTC.

This clone was detected once. V and J are TRBV12-3 or TRBV12-4 and TRBJ2-7; D is undetermined. The CDR3 totals 12 residues. Trimming took off 6 bases at V and 1 base at J, with 7 bases between the two ends. This chain's CDR3 is CASSRHSYEQYF. CDR3 DNA sequence: TGTGCCAGCAGCCGACATTCCTACGAGCAGTACTTC.

This chain links TRBV27 with TRBJ2-2; 7 bases map to TRBD2. Germline CDR1 is MNHEY and CDR2 is SMNVEV (reference sequence). V lost 3 bases and J lost 7; bases outside the gene matches: 8. The CDR3 spans 15 residues. CDR3 sequence (DNA): TGTGCCAGCAGTTTTACGCGGGAGACGGTCGGGGAGCTGTTTTTT. Protein sequence: CASSFTRETVGELFF.

Turning to this clone: A junction end diverges from the germline sequence, so it may reflect a read error. V and J are TRBV12-3 or TRBV12-4 and TRBJ2-3, with D unresolved. CDR3 length: 11 amino acids. The CDR3 DNA follows: TGTGCCAGCAGCTTAGGAGATACGCAGTATTTT. The encoded protein is CASSLGDTQYF.

This rearrangement joins TRBV3-1 (or the pseudogene TRBV3-2) to TRBJ2-7; D call uncertain. Germline V CDR1 and CDR2: LGHDT, YNNKEL (reference sequence). Trimming left V 2 bases short and J 4 bases short, with 6 bases between. The CDR3 sequence is 12 residues long. The CDR3 protein is CASSQQQYEQYF. The CDR3 DNA is TGTGCCAGCAGCCAACAGCAGTACGAGCAGTACTTC.

The chain couples TRBV28 to TRBJ2-6; D remains unclear. The CDR3 covers 13 residues. The ends were cut back, 3 bases at V and 2 bases at J, with 2 bases in the middle. The germline V gene has CDR1 MDHEN and CDR2 SYDVKM. CDR3: CASSLAGANVLTF. CDR3 nucleotides: TGTGCCAGCAGTTTGGCTGGGGCCAACGTCCTGACTTTC.